These T cell receptor beta chains were read from a single sample in a study of cytomegalovirus exposure and HLA in healthy donors. Repertoires were generated with immunoSEQ multiplex PCR, while TCRdb's copy carries only in-frame clones and drops some. This table has 130,000 or so clones, 75% to 80% appearing once. Sample: PBMCs. These receptor sequences come from a male donor in good health and CMV-seronegative. Both conserved end residues are part of each CDR3. The order of the fields is D gene, V gene, clone size, J gene, CDR3 protein, CDR3 DNA. A D gene is named only where the DNA matches it firmly. Rows may omit the clone size; those that give it use once, few, many or a size class.

-	TRBV7-2	-	TRBJ1-5	CASSLDGAGMGITQHF	TGTGCCAGCAGCTTAGATGGGGCTGGGATGGGGATAACCCAGCATTTT
-	TRBV7-2	-	TRBJ1-5	CASSLAQNQPQHF	TGTGCCAGCAGCTTGGCTCAGAATCAGCCCCAGCATTTT
-	TRBV6-4	-	TRBJ1-5	CASSDAGGPNQPQHF	TGTGCCAGCAGTGACGCGGGGGGCCCCAATCAGCCCCAGCATTTT
TRBD1	TRBV6-5	-	TRBJ2-2	CASSRGTGGGGELFF	TGTGCCAGCAGTCGCGGGACAGGGGGCGGCGGGGAGCTGTTTTTT
-	TRBV5-4	once	TRBJ1-2	CASSIGQREWGGYTF	TGTGCCAGCAGCATAGGACAGAGGGAGTGGGGCGGCTACACCTTC
TRBD2	TRBV7-2	few	TRBJ2-6	CASSSSGIKIQSGANVLTF	TGTGCCAGCAGCTCTAGCGGCATAAAAATTCAGTCTGGGGCCAACGTCCTGACTTTC
TRBD1	TRBV10-3	once	TRBJ2-7	CAISNPGQGVNEQYF	TGTGCCATCAGTAACCCGGGACAGGGGGTAAACGAGCAGTACTTC
TRBD1	TRBV10-3	-	TRBJ1-1	CAINQGAPNTEAFF	TGTGCCATCAACCAGGGGGCGCCGAACACTGAAGCTTTCTTT
-	TRBV29-1	-	TRBJ2-7	CSVVLESSYEQYF	TGCAGCGTTGTCTTAGAAAGCTCCTACGAGCAGTACTTC
-	TRBV6-5	many	TRBJ1-1	CASSYTNKNTEAFF	TGTGCCAGCAGTTACACGAACAAGAACACTGAAGCTTTCTTT
TRBD1	TRBV5-6	few	TRBJ2-5	CASSLRTGQETQYF	TGTGCCAGCAGCTTGAGGACAGGGCAAGAGACCCAGTACTTC
-	TRBV6-5	-	TRBJ1-5	CASSSNQPQHF	TGTGCCAGCAGTTCAAATCAGCCCCAGCATTTT
-	TRBV6-1	-	TRBJ1-6	CASSEATGSPLHF	TGTGCCAGCAGTGAAGCAACGGGATCACCCCTCCACTTT
-	TRBV6-5	-	TRBJ2-1	CASSYGEDVGEQFF	TGTGCCAGCAGTTACGGGGAGGACGTCGGTGAGCAGTTCTTC
-	TRBV11-3	-	TRBJ2-1	CASSLGIGGNDEQFF	TGTGCCAGCAGCTTAGGCATTGGAGGGAACGATGAGCAGTTCTTC
-	TRBV15	-	TRBJ2-7	CATSSVFVQGYEQYF	TGTGCCACCAGCAGTGTGTTCGTCCAGGGATACGAGCAGTACTTC
-	TRBV19	-	TRBJ2-3	CASSIAYTDTQYF	TGTGCCAGTAGTATAGCCTACACAGATACGCAGTATTTT
TRBD2	TRBV6-1	-	TRBJ2-1	CASSVGGGGVGQFF	TGTGCCAGCAGTGTTGGGGGTGGGGGGGTCGGGCAGTTCTTC
TRBD1	TRBV19	few	TRBJ1-2	CASSSLRDSYGYTF	TGTGCCAGTAGTAGCCTACGGGACAGCTATGGCTACACCTTC
-	TRBV30	-	TRBJ2-3	CACSPGSRNTQYF	TGTGCCTGCTCCCCGGGGTCCCGGAATACGCAGTATTTT
TRBD1	TRBV28	-	TRBJ1-2	CASMSGTAHYGYTF	TGTGCCAGCATGAGTGGGACAGCTCACTATGGCTACACCTTC
-	TRBV11-1	-	TRBJ1-1	CASSWGGGNTEAFF	TGTGCCAGCAGCTGGGGGGGTGGAAATACTGAAGCTTTCTTT
-	TRBV30	-	TRBJ1-1	CAWSRGGNTEAFF	TGTGCCTGGAGTAGGGGAGGGAACACTGAAGCTTTCTTT
TRBD2	TRBV12-5	-	TRBJ2-5	CASGLVQDVGGVLQETQYF	TGTGCTAGTGGTTTGGTACAGGACGTCGGGGGGGTGCTCCAAGAGACCCAGTACTTC
TRBD1	TRBV5-4	-	TRBJ2-7	CASSLGGQSYEQYF	TGTGCCAGCAGCTTGGGGGGACAGTCCTACGAGCAGTACTTC
TRBD2	TRBV6-6	-	TRBJ2-1	CASSFLRGGPEFF	TGTGCCAGCAGTTTTCTTCGGGGGGGCCCGGAGTTCTTC
TRBD1	TRBV11-2	-	TRBJ1-2	CASSLGTGAGYTF	TGTGCCAGCAGCTTAGGGACAGGGGCTGGCTACACCTTC
TRBD1	TRBV7-2	once	TRBJ1-2	CASSLWTGRTNYGYTF	TGTGCCAGCAGCCTGTGGACAGGGCGTACTAACTATGGCTACACCTTC
-	TRBV2	-	TRBJ2-7	CASSGGTSLSYEQYF	TGTGCCAGCAGTGGCGGGACTTCCCTCTCATACGAGCAGTACTTC
-	TRBV11-2	-	TRBJ2-7	CASSPHFGVSSYEQYF	TGTGCCAGCAGCCCTCACTTCGGGGTTAGCTCCTACGAGCAGTACTTC
TRBD2	TRBV5-1	few	TRBJ2-1	CASSLGLAGNNEQFF	TGCGCCAGCAGCTTGGGACTAGCGGGGAACAATGAGCAGTTCTTC
TRBD1	TRBV11-2	few	TRBJ1-6	CASSQGQSSYNSPLHF	TGTGCCAGCAGCCAGGGACAGTCCTCCTATAATTCACCCCTCCACTTT
TRBD1	TRBV13	few	TRBJ1-2	CASTLETGAYGYTF	TGTGCCAGCACCTTAGAGACAGGGGCCTATGGCTACACCTTC
-	TRBV29-1	-	TRBJ1-3	CSAGGWDGNTIYF	TGCAGCGCCGGGGGGTGGGATGGAAACACCATATATTTT
-	TRBV5-1	-	TRBJ2-3	CASSLIADTDTQYF	TGCGCCAGCAGCTTGATAGCGGACACAGATACGCAGTATTTT
-	TRBV9	-	TRBJ2-3	CASKPTATDTQYF	TGTGCCAGCAAACCGACAGCCACAGATACGCAGTATTTT
-	TRBV6-5	few	TRBJ1-1	CASSSYGATEAFF	TGTGCCAGCAGTTCTTATGGGGCCACTGAAGCTTTCTTT
-	TRBV6-5	-	TRBJ2-7	CASREGGGDYEQYF	TGTGCCAGCAGGGAAGGGGGGGGAGACTACGAGCAGTACTTC
TRBD1	TRBV10-2	-	TRBJ1-2	CASRGQDNYGYTF	TGCGCCAGCAGAGGACAGGACAACTATGGCTACACCTTC
-	TRBV19	-	TRBJ1-1	CASSQGTNTEAFF	TGTGCCAGTAGTCAGGGCACTAACACTGAAGCTTTCTTT
-	TRBV10-1	-	TRBJ2-1	CASSGQGVNEQFF	TGCGCCAGCAGTGGACAAGGGGTCAATGAGCAGTTCTTC
TRBD2	TRBV6-1	-	TRBJ2-7	CASSEEASGSYEQYF	TGTGCCAGCAGTGAAGAGGCTAGCGGTTCCTACGAGCAGTACTTC
-	TRBV10-2	-	TRBJ2-1	CASRDNSYNEQFF	TGCGCCAGCAGGGACAATTCCTACAATGAGCAGTTCTTC
-	TRBV27	-	TRBJ2-7	CASSLTPGPYEQYF	TGTGCCAGCAGTTTAACGCCAGGGCCCTACGAGCAGTACTTC
TRBD2	TRBV7-2	-	TRBJ2-1	CASTSTSGAYNEQFF	TGTGCCAGCACCTCCACTAGCGGGGCGTACAATGAGCAGTTCTTC
TRBD2	TRBV11-2	-	TRBJ2-7	CASSPSGDYEQYF	TGTGCCAGCAGCCCTAGCGGGGACTACGAGCAGTACTTC
-	TRBV4-3	once	TRBJ1-5	CASSQDHGGQPQHF	TGCGCCAGCAGCCAAGATCACGGGGGGCAGCCCCAGCATTTT
TRBD1	TRBV5-1	-	TRBJ2-5	CASSFERDRDTQYF	TGCGCCAGCAGCTTCGAACGGGACAGGGATACCCAGTACTTC
-	TRBV5-6	-	TRBJ2-7	CASSTGSYEQYF	TGTGCCAGCAGCACAGGGTCTTACGAGCAGTACTTC
-	TRBV7-2	-	TRBJ1-6	CASSLGLGGNSPLHF	TGTGCCAGCAGCTTAGGATTAGGGGGTAATTCACCCCTCCACTTT
-	TRBV6-5	-	TRBJ2-1	CASSLSSYNEQFF	TGTGCCAGCTCTCTCAGCTCCTACAATGAGCAGTTCTTC